Sequencing of this TCR beta chain was carried out in a study of radiotherapy plus CTLA-4 blockade in lung cancer (dated by TCRdb to the late 2010s). Notes on the research overall: Objective responses occurred in approximately 19% of enrolled patients, and approximately 34% achieved disease control. Study-wide findings and limitations: After treatment with radiotherapy and ipilimumab, TCR clones that came from tumors expanded in the peripheral blood. Increased serum interferon-beta after radiation, together with early dynamic changes in blood T cell clones, were reported to be the strongest predictors of response.

The CDR3, from cysteine to phenylalanine, totals 16 residues. Of the read, only the CDR3 DNA is kept; its 48 bases are in frame from base 1. CDR1 SGHAT and CDR2 FQDESV are derived from the germline V gene (reference sequence). The junction carries 19 bases between V and J, which are trimmed by 2 bases and 6 bases respectively. In this study, focal radiation therapy paired with CTLA-4 blockade (ipilimumab) was tested in patients who had chemo-refractory metastatic non-small-cell lung cancer. A word on this clone: Which antigen it targets is not known. Base qualities are missing; no much larger clone stands one base away.

Library method: the immunoSEQ multiplex PCR assay. Imported from immuneACCESS, the table was reduced by TCRdb to in-frame sequences with V and J called. These copies leave out some clones; in studies compared against another copy, an unresolved V gene accounts for under half, and the cause of the remainder is not known. The sample has around 80,000 clones on record, approximately 84% of them singletons. The leading ten clones occupy about 0.79% of the sample. The clonotype originates from a human donor with non-small cell lung cancer who had stable disease on radiotherapy plus ipilimumab. The source was peripheral blood, collected from a patient treated with radiotherapy plus ipilimumab. The chain is assembled from TRBV11-1 and TRBJ1-1, with the D gene call left open. The CDR3 corresponds to CASSLREAGAQAEAFF. The DNA sequence is as follows: TGTGCCAGCAGCTTACGAGAAGCCGGTGCCCAGGCTGAAGCTTTCTTT.